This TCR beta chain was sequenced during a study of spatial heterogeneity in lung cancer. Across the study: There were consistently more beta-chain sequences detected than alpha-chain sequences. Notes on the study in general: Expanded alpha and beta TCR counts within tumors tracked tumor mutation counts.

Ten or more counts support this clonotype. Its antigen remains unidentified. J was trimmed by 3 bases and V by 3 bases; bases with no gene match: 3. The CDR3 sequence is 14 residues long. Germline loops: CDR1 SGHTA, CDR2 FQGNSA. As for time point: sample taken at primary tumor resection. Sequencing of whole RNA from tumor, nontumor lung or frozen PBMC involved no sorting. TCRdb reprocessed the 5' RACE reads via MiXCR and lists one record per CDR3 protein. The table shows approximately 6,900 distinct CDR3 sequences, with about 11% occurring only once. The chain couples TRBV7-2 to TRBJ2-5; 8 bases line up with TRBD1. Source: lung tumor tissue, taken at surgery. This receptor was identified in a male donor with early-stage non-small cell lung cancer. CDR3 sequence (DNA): TGTGCCAGCAGCTTCAACAGGGGGAAAGAGACCCAGTACTTC. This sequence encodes CASSFNRGKETQYF.